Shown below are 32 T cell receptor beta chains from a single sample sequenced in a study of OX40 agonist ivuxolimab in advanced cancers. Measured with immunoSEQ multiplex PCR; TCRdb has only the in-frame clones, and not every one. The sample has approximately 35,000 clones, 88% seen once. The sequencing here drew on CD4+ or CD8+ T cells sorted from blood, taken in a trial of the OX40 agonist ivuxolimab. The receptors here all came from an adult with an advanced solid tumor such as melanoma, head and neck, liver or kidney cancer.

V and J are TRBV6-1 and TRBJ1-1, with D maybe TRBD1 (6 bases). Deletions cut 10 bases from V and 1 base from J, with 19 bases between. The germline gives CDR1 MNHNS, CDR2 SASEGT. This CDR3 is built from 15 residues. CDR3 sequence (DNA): TGTGCCACCGTTCCCCTGCTAGGGGGGAACACTGAAGCTTTCTTT. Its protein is CATVPLLGGNTEAFF.

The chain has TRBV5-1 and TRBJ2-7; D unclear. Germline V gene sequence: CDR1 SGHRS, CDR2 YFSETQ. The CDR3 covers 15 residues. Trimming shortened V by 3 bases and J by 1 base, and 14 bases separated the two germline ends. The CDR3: CASSSSLGWSYEQYF. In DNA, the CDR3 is TGCGCCAGCAGCTCAAGTCTGGGGTGGTCCTACGAGCAGTACTTC.

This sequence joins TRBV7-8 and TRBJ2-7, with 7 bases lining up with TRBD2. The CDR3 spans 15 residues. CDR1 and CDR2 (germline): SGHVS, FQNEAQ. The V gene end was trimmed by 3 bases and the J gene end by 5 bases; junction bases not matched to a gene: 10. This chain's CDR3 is CASSFERGVAHEQYF. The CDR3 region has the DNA TGTGCCAGCAGCTTCGAACGGGGGGTAGCCCACGAGCAGTACTTC. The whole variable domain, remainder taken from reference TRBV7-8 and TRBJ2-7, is GAGVSQSPRYKVAKRGQDVALRCDPISGHVSLFWYQQALGQGPEFLTYFQNEAQLDKSGLPSDRFFAERPEGSVSTLKIQRTQQEDSAVYLCASSFERGVAHEQYFGPGTRLTVT.

DNA of the CDR3: TGTGCCACCTCCTTGCGGGGGTCGAACACTGAAGCTTTCTTT. This encodes CATSLRGSNTEAFF. The chain is built from TRBV7-8 and TRBJ1-1; a possible D gene is TRBD1 (5 bases). V was clipped by 10 bases and J by 1 base, with 16 bases between them. The CDR3 is made up of 14 amino acids. Germline V CDR1 and CDR2: SGHVS, FQNEAQ. Together with reference TRBV7-8 and TRBJ1-1, the CDR3 gives the full variable domain: GAGVSQSPRYKVAKRGQDVALRCDPISGHVSLFWYQQALGQGPEFLTYFQNEAQLDKSGLPSDRFFAERPEGSVSTLKIQRTQQEDSAVYLCATSLRGSNTEAFFGQGTRLTVV.

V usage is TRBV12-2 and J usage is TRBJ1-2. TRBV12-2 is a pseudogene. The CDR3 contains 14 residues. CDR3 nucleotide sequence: TGTGCAAGTCGCGTTCGGTGGAGGCCTGGTGGCTACACCTTC. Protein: CASRVRWRPGGYTF.

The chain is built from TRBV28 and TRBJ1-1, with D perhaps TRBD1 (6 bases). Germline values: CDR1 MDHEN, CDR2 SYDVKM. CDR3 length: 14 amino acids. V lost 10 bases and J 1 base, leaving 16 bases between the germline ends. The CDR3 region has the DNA TGTGCCACCAGAAGGGGGGGCAGGAACACTGAAGCTTTCTTT. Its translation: CATRRGGRNTEAFF.

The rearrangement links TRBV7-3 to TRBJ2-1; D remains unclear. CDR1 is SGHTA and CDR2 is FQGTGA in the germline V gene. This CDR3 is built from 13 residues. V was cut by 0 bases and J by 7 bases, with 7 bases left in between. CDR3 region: CASSLTPTNEQFF. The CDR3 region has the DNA TGTGCCAGCAGCTTAACCCCCACGAATGAGCAGTTCTTC.

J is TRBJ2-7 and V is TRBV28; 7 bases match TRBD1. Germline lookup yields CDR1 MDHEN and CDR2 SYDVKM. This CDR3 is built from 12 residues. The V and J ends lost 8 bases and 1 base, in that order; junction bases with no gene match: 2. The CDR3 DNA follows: TGTGCCAGCGGACAGGCTTCCTACGAGCAGTACTTC. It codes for CASGQASYEQYF.

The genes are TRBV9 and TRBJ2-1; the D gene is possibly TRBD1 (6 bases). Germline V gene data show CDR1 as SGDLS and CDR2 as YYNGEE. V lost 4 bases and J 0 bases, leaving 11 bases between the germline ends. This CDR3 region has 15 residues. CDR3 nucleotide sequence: TGTGCCAGCAGCTCCCGACAGGCCTCCTACAATGAGCAGTTCTTC. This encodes CASSSRQASYNEQFF. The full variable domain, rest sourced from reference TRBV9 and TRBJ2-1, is DSGVTQTPKHLITATGQRVTLRCSPRSGDLSVYWYQQSLDQGLQFLIQYYNGEERAKGNILERFSAQQFPDLHSELNLSSLELGDSALYFCASSSRQASYNEQFFGPGTRLTVL.

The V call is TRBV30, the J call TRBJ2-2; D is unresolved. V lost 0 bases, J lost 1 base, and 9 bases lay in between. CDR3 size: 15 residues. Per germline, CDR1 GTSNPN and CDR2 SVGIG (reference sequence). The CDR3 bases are TGTGCCTGGAGTGTAGGGTACCTGAACACCGGGGAGCTGTTTTTT. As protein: CAWSVGYLNTGELFF.

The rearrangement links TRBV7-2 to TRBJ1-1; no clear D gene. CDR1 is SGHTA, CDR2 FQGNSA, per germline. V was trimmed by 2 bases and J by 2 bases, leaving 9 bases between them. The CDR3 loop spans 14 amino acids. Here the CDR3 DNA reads TGTGCCAGCAGCTTAACGGGATATAACACTGAAGCTTTCTTT. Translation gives CASSLTGYNTEAFF.

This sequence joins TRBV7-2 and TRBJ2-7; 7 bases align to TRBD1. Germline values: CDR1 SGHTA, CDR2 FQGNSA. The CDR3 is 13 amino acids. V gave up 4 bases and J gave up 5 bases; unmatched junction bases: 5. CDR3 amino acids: CASSSDRVNEQYF. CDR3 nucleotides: TGTGCCAGCAGCTCCGACAGGGTCAACGAGCAGTACTTC.

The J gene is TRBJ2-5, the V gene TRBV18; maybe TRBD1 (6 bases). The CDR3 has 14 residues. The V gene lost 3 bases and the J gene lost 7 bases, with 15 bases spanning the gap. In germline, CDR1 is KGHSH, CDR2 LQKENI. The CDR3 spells CASSPERRGGTQYF. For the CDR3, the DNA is TGTGCCAGCTCACCTGAGCGGAGAGGGGGGACCCAGTACTTC.

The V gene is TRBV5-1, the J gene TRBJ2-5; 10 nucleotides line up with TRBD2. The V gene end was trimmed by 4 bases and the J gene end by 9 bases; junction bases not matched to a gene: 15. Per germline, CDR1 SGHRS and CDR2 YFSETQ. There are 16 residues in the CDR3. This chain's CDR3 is CASSPNLLAGFVPQYF. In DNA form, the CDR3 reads TGCGCCAGCAGCCCTAATTTACTAGCGGGGTTTGTGCCCCAGTACTTC.

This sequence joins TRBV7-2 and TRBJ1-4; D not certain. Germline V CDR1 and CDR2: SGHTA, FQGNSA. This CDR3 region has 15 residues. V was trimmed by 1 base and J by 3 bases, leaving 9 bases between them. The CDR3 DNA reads TGTGCCAGCAGCTTAGTTTGGGGTTCTAATGAAAAACTGTTTTTT. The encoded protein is CASSLVWGSNEKLFF.

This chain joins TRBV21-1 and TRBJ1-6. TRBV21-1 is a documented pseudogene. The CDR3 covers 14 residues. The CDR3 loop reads CASSNFGRGKTLHF. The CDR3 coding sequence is TGTGCCAGCAGCAATTTCGGTCGAGGGAAGACCCTCCACTTT.

CDR3 in DNA: TGTGCCAGTAGAAAAACAGGGGAAATGAGCACTGAAGCTTTCTTT. Its translation is CASRKTGEMSTEAFF. V gene TRBV19 combines with J gene TRBJ1-1; TRBD1 matches 7 bases. Germline CDR1 LNHDA, CDR2 SQIVND (reference sequence). The CDR3 spans 15 residues. J gave up 4 bases and V 6 bases, and 11 bases lay outside the gene matches.

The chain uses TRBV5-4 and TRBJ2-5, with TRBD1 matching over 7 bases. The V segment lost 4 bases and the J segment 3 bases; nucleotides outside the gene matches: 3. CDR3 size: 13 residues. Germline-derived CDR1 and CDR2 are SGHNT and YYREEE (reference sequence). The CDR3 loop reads CASSPGTEETQYF. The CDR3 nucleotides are TGTGCCAGCAGCCCTGGGACAGAAGAGACCCAGTACTTC.

CDR3: CASSPTRPGNQPQHF. Here the CDR3 DNA reads TGTGCCAGCAGTCCGACTCGACCAGGCAATCAGCCCCAGCATTTT. The rearrangement links TRBV2 to TRBJ1-5; D gene uncertain. Looked up from germline, CDR1 is SNHLY and CDR2 is FYNNEI. V lost 5 bases and J lost 2, with 13 bases in between. The CDR3 length is 15 residues.

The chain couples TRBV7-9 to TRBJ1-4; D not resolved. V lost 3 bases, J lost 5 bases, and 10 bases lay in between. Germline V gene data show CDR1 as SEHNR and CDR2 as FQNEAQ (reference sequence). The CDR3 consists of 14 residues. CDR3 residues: CASSLHSSNEKLFF. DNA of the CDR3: TGTGCCAGCAGCTTGCACAGCTCCAATGAAAAACTGTTTTTT. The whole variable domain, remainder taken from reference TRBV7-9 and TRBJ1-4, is DTGVSQNPRHKITKRGQNVTFRCDPISEHNRLYWYRQTLGQGPEFLTYFQNEAQLEKSRLLSDRFSAERPKGSFSTLEIQRTEQGDSAMYLCASSLHSSNEKLFFGSGTQLSVL.

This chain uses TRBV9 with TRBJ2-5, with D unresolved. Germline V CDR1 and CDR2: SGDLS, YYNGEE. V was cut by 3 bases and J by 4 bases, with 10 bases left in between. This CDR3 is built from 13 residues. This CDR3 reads CASSADPRETQYF. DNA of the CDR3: TGTGCCAGCAGCGCCGACCCTCGAGAGACCCAGTACTTC.

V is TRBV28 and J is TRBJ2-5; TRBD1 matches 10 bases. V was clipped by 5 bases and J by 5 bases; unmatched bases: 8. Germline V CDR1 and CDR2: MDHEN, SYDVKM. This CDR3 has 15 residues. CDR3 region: CASSTPGQGTETQYF. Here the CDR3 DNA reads TGTGCCAGCAGTACGCCGGGACAGGGGACGGAGACCCAGTACTTC.

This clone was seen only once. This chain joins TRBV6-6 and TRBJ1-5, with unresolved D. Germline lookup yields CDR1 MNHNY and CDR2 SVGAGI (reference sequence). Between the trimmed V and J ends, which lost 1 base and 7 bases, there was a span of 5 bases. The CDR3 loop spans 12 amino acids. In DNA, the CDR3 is TGTGCCAGCAGTTACTTAGCACAGCCCCAGCATTTT. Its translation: CASSYLAQPQHF.

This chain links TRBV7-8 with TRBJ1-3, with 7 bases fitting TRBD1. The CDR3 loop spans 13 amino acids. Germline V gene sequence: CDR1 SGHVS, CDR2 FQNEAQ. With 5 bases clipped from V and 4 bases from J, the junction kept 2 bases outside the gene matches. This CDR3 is CASSAGQGNTIYF. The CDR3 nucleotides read TGTGCCAGCAGCGCGGGACAGGGAAACACCATATATTTT.

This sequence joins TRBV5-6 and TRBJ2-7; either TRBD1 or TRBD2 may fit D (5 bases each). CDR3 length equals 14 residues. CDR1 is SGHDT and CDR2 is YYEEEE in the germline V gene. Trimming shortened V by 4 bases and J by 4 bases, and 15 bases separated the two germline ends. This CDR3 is CASSRVDWGYEQYF. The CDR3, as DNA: TGTGCCAGCAGCCGGGTCGATTGGGGGTACGAGCAGTACTTC.

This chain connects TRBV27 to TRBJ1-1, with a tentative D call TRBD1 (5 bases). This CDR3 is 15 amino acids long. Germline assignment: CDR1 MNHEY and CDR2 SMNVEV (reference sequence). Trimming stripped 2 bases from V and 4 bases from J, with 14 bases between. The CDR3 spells CASSLGGRGFTEAFF. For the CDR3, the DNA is TGTGCCAGCAGTTTAGGGGGTAGGGGCTTCACTGAAGCTTTCTTT.

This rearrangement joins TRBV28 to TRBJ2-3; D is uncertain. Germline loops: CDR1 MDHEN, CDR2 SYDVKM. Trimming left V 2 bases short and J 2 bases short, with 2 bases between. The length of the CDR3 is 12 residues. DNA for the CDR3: TGTGCCAGCAGTTTACCCACAGATACGCAGTATTTT. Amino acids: CASSLPTDTQYF.

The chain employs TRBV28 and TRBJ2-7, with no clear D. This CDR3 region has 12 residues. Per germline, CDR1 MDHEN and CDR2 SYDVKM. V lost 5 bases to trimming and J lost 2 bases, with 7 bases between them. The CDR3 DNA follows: TGTGCCAGCAGTCACATCCCCTACGAGCAGTACTTC. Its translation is CASSHIPYEQYF.

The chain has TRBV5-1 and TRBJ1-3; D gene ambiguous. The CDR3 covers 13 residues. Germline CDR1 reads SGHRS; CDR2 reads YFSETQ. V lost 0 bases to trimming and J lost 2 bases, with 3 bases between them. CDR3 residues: CASSLGAGNTIYF. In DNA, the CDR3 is TGCGCCAGCAGCTTGGGGGCTGGAAACACCATATATTTT.

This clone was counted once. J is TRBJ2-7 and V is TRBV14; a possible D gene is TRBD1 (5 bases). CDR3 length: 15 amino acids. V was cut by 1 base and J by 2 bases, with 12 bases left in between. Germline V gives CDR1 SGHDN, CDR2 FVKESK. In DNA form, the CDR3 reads TGTGCCAGCAGCCAAGGACAGTTCCAGACCTACGAGCAGTACTTC. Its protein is CASSQGQFQTYEQYF.

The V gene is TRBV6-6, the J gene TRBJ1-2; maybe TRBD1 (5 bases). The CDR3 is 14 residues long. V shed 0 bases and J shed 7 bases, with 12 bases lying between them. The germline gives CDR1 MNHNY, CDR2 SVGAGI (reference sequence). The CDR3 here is CASSYSGGKSGYTF. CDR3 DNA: TGTGCCAGCAGTTACTCGGGGGGGAAGTCTGGCTACACCTTC.

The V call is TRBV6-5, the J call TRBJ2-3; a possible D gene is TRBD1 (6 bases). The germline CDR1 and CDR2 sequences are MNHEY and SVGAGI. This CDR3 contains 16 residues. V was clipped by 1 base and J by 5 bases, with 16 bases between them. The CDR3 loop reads CASSYLSTGKKDTQYF. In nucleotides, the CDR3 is TGTGCCAGCAGTTACTTAAGCACAGGGAAGAAAGATACGCAGTATTTT.